This T cell receptor (beta chain) was found in a study of graft-versus-host responses after intestinal transplantation. The length of the CDR3 is 17 residues. The V end was cut by 1 base, the J end by 2 bases, with 15 bases between. CDR1 is LNHDA and CDR2 is SQIVND in the germline V gene (reference sequence). Remarks on this clone: Its cognate antigen is unknown.

Only in-frame clones appear in the TCRdb table, and some are missing; sequencing was by immunoSEQ multiplex PCR. Among about 120,000 clones listed, approximately 92% were seen once. This TCR was sampled from a human donor who received an intestinal transplant. The V and J genes are TRBV19 and TRBJ1-5; tentatively, D is TRBD1 (5 bases). The material was unstimulated CD8+ T cells sorted from spleen or lymph node cells, obtained before intestinal transplant. The DNA for the CDR3 is TGTGCCAGTAGTATAGTTCACAGGCTCTCGGGCAATCAGCCCCAGCATTTT. Encoded protein: CASSIVHRLSGNQPQHF.